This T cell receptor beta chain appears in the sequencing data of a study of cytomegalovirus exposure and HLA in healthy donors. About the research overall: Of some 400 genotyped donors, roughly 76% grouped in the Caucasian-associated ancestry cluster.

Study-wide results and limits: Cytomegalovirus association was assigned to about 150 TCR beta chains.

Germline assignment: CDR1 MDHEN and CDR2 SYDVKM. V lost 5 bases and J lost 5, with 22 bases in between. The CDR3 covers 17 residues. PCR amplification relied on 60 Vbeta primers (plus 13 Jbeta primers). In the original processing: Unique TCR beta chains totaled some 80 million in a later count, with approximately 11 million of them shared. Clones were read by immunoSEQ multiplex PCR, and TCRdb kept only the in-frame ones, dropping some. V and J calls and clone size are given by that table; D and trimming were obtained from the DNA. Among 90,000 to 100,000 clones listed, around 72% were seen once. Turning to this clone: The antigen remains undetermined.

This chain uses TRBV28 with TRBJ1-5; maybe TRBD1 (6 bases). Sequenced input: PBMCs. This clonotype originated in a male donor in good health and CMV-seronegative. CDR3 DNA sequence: TGTGCCAGCAGTATGGTCCCCCGGACAGCGACACATCAGCCCCAGCATTTT. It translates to CASSMVPRTATHQPQHF.